Below, one T cell receptor (beta chain) is given with its context. After re-calling the 5' RACE reads, TCRdb lists one entry per CDR3 protein, DNA absent. This table holds 500,000 to 700,000 distinct CDR3 sequences. The record originates from a study of T cells expressing NK-cell markers. CDR1 is SGHAT, CDR2 FQNNGV, per germline. This CDR3 spans 13 amino acids. The material sequenced was blood T cells: a sorted CD56 or NKG2C T cell subset, CD4+ or CD8+ T cells, or bulk PBMC T cells (not recorded which). The rearrangement joins TRBV11-2 to TRBJ2-1; the D call from TCRdb, TRBD2, cannot be confirmed without DNA. This TCR came from a man aged 18 to 35 in good health. The CDR3 is CASSLEGRTRQFF.